This T cell receptor (beta chain) came from a study of cytomegalovirus exposure and HLA in healthy donors. CDR3 size: 12 residues. V was pared by 0 bases and J by 5 bases, with 5 bases between. CDR1 is SGDLS and CDR2 is YYNGEE in the germline V gene. General study points: Productive status was seen about 90% or about 30% of the time for most TCR beta V segments in an earlier analysis. In a later analysis, productive TCRs from donors in an Asian-associated ancestry cluster reportedly carried fewer N-insertions than the cohort mean.

Turning to this clone: Its antigen remains unidentified.

In the PCR, 60 Vbeta and 13 Jbeta primers were used. Assay: immunoSEQ multiplex PCR; the TCRdb copy retains only in-frame clones and omits some. Found here are 120,000 or so clones, roughly 78% of them singletons; the top ten hold 1%. This TCR came from a man in his forties in good health and CMV-seronegative. The chain joins TRBV9 to TRBJ1-1; no clear D. Sequencing input: PBMCs. The CDR3 nucleotides are TGTGCCAGCAGCGTAGGGGAGACTGAAGCTTTCTTT. It codes for CASSVGETEAFF.